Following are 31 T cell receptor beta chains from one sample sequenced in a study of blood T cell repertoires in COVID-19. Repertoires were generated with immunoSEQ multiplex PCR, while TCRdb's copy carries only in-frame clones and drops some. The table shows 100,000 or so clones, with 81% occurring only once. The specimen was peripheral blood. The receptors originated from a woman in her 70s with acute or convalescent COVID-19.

The CDR3 is CATKLQGRLQTEAFF. The CDR3 region has the DNA TGTGCCACTAAATTACAGGGAAGGCTACAAACTGAAGCTTTCTTT. The chain recombines TRBV27 with TRBJ1-1; tentatively, D is TRBD1 (6 bases). The CDR3 is 15 amino acids. Germline CDR1 and CDR2: MNHEY and SMNVEV (reference sequence). Trimming removed 10 bases at V and 5 bases at J, with 23 bases between.

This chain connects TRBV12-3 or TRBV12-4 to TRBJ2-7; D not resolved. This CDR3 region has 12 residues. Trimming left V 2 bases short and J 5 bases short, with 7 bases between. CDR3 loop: CASSLHRDEQYF. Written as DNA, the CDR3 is TGTGCCAGCAGTTTACACAGAGACGAGCAGTACTTC.

The CDR3 spells CASSQEQVPVNYGYTF. CDR3 in DNA: TGCGCCAGCAGCCAAGAGCAGGTCCCCGTCAATTATGGCTACACCTTC. The chain employs TRBV4-1 and TRBJ1-2; D not certain. The CDR3 loop spans 16 amino acids. Trimming left V 0 bases short and J 5 bases short, with 16 bases between. Germline lookup yields CDR1 MGHRA and CDR2 YSYEKL.

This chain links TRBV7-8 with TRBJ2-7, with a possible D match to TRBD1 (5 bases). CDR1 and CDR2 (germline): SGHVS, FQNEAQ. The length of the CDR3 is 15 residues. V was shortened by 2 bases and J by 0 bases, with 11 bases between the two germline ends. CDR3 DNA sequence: TGTGCCAGCAGCTTATTCCAGGGTCCCTCCTACGAGCAGTACTTC. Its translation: CASSLFQGPSYEQYF. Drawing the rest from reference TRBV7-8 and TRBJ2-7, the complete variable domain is GAGVSQSPRYKVAKRGQDVALRCDPISGHVSLFWYQQALGQGPEFLTYFQNEAQLDKSGLPSDRFFAERPEGSVSTLKIQRTQQEDSAVYLCASSLFQGPSYEQYFGPGTRLTVT.

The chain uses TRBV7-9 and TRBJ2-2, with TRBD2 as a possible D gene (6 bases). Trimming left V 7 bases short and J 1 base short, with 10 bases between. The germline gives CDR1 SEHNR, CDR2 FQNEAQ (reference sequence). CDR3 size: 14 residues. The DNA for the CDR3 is TGTGCCAGCACCCTGGGGGGGAACACCGGGGAGCTGTTTTTT. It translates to CASTLGGNTGELFF.

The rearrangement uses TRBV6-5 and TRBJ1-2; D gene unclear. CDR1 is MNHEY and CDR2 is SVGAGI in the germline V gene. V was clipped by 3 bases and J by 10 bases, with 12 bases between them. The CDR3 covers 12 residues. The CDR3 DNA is TGTGCCAGCAGTTATTCCGAGGGAGCCTACACCTTC. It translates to CASSYSEGAYTF.

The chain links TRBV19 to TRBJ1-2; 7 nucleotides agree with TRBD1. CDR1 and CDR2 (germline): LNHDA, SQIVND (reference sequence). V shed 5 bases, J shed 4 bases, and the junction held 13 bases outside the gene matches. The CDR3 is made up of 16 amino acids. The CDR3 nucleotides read TGTGCCAGTAGTCGCCCCCCGACAGGGCACTTCTATGGCTACACCTTC. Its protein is CASSRPPTGHFYGYTF.

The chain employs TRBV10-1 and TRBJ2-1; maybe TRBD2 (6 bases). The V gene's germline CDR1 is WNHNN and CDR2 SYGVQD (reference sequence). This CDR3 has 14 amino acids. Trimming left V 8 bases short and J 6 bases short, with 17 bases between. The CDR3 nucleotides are TGCGCCAGCCGATTGGGGGGTCGTTTCAATGAGCAGTTCTTC. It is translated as CASRLGGRFNEQFF.

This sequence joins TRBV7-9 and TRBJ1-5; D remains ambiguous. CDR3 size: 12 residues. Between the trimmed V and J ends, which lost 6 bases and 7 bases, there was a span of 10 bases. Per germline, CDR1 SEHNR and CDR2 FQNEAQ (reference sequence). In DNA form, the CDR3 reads TGTGCCAGCAGTGGAGGGAAACAGCCCCAGCATTTT. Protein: CASSGGKQPQHF.

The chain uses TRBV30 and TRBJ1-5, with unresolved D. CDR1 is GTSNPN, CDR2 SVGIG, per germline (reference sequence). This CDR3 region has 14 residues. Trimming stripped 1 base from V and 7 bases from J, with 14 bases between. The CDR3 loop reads CAWSDARDWQPQHF. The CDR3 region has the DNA TGTGCCTGGAGTGACGCACGGGATTGGCAGCCCCAGCATTTT.

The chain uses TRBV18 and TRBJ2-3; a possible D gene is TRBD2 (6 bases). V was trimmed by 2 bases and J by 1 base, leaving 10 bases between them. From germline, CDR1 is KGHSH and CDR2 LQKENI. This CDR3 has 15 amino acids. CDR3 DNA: TGTGCCAGCTCACCAGGGACTGTCGGCACAGATACGCAGTATTTT. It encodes CASSPGTVGTDTQYF. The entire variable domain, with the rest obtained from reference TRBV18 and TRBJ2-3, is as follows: NAGVMQNPRHLVRRRGQEARLRCSPMKGHSHVYWYRQLPEEGLKFMVYLQKENIIDESGMPKERFSAEFPKEGPSILRIQQVVRGDSAAYFCASSPGTVGTDTQYFGPGTRLTVL.

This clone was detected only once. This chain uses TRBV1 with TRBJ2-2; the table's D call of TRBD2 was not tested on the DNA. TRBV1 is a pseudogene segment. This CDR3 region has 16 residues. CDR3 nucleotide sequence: TGCACCAGCAGCCAAGACCCGGGGCGGGGCACCGGGGAGCTGTTTTTT. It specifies CTSSQDPGRGTGELFF.

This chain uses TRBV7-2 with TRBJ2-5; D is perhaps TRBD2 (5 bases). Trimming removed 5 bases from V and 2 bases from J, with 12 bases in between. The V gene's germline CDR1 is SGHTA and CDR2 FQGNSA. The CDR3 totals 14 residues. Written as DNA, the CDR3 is TGTGCCAGCAGCCCATTGACGGGGCAAGAGACCCAGTACTTC. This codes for CASSPLTGQETQYF.

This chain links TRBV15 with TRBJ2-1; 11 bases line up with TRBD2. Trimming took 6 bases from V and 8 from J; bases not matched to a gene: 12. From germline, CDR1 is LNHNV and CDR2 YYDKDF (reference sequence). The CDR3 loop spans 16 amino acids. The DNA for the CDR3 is TGTGCCACCAGTGACCGACTAGCGGGGAATTGGCATGAGCAGTTCTTC. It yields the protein CATSDRLAGNWHEQFF.

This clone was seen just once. The CDR3: CATSEGGDPYYEQYF. The CDR3 DNA reads TGTGCCACCAGTGAGGGGGGGGACCCTTACTACGAGCAGTACTTC. The chain recombines TRBV24-1 with TRBJ2-7, with 7 bases fitting TRBD2. The germline V gene encodes CDR1 KGHDR and CDR2 SFDVKD. CDR3 length: 15 residues. V shed 4 bases, J shed 3 bases, and the junction held 8 bases outside the gene matches.

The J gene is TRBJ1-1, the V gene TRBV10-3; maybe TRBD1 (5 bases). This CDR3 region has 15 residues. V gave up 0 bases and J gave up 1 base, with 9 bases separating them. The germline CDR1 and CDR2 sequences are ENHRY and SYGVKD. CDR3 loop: CAISESQGWNTEAFF. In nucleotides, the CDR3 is TGTGCCATCAGTGAGTCCCAGGGTTGGAACACTGAAGCTTTCTTT.

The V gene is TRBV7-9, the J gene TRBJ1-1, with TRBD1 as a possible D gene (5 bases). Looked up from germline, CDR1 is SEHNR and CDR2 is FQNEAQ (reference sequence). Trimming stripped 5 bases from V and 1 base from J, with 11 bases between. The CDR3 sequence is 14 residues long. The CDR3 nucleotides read TGTGCCAGCAGCCTTGGGGGGGAGAACACTGAAGCTTTCTTT. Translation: CASSLGGENTEAFF. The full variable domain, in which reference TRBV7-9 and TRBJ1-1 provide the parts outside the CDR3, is DTGVSQNPRHKITKRGQNVTFRCDPISEHNRLYWYRQTLGQGPEFLTYFQNEAQLEKSRLLSDRFSAERPKGSFSTLEIQRTEQGDSAMYLCASSLGGENTEAFFGQGTRLTVV.

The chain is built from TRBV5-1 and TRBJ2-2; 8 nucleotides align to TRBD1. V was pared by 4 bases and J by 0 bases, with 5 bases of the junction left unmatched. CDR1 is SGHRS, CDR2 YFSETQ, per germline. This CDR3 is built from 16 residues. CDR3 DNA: TGCGCCAGCAGCGTCCGACAGGGGACGAACACCGGGGAGCTGTTTTTT. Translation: CASSVRQGTNTGELFF. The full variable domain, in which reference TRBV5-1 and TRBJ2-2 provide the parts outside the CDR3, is KAGVTQTPRYLIKTRGQQVTLSCSPISGHRSVSWYQQTPGQGLQFLFEYFSETQRNKGNFPGRFSGRQFSNSRSEMNVSTLELGDSALYLCASSVRQGTNTGELFFGEGSRLTVL.

CDR3 region: CASSQVSSGTGEQFF. DNA for the CDR3: TGTGCCAGCAGCCAAGTCTCTAGCGGGACTGGAGAGCAGTTCTTC. This chain joins TRBV3-1 (or the pseudogene TRBV3-2) and TRBJ2-1, with 9 bases fitting TRBD2. The length of the CDR3 is 15 residues. Germline assignment: CDR1 LGHDT and CDR2 YNNKEL (reference sequence). V lost 1 base to trimming and J lost 10 bases; unmatched junction nucleotides: 8.

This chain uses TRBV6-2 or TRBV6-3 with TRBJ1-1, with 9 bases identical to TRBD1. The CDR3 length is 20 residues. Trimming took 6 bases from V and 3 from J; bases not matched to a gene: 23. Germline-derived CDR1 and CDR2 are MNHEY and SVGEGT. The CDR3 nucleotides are TGTGCCAGCAGCCCACGCCCCCTCGGACAGGGGAGGTGGGTTTACACTGAAGCTTTCTTT. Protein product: CASSPRPLGQGRWVYTEAFF.

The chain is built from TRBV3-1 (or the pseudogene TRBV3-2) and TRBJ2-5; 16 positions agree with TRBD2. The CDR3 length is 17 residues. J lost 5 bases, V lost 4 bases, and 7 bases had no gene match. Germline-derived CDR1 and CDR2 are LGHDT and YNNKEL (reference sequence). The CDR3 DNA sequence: TGTGCCAGCAGCCCCGGGACTAGCGGGGGGGCCAAGGAGACCCAGTACTTC. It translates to CASSPGTSGGAKETQYF.

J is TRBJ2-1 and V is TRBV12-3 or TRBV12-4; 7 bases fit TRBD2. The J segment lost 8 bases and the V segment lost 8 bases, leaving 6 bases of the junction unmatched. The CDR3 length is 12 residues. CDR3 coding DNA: TGTGCCAGCCGCCCCCGGGGGGATGAGCAGTTCTTC. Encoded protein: CASRPRGDEQFF.

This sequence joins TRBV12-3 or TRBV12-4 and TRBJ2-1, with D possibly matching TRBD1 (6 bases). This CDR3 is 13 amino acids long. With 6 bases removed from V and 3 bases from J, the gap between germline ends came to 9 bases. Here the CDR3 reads CASSLDSYNEQFF. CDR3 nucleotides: TGTGCCAGCAGCCTGGACAGCTACAATGAGCAGTTCTTC.

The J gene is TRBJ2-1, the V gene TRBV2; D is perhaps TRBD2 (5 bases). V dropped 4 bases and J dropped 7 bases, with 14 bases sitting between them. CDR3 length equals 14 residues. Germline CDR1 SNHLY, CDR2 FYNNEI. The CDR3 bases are TGTGCCAGCAGTGCCCGACTACCCTTGAATGAGCAGTTCTTC. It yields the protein CASSARLPLNEQFF.

CDR3 nucleotides: TGTGCCAGCAGCCAAGAAACACGCGGCACCTCCTACGAGCAGTACTTC. Amino acid sequence: CASSQETRGTSYEQYF. The V and J genes are TRBV3-1 (or the pseudogene TRBV3-2) and TRBJ2-7; D not resolved. The CDR3 is 16 residues long. Germline lookup yields CDR1 LGHDT and CDR2 YNNKEL (reference sequence). V lost 0 bases, J lost 0 bases, and 12 bases lay in between.

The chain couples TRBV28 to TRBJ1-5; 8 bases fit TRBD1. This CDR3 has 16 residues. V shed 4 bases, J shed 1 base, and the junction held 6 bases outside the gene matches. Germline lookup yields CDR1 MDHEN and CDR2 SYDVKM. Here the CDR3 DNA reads TGTGCCAGCAGTTCCCGGACAGGGCAGAGCAATCAGCCCCAGCATTTT. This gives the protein CASSSRTGQSNQPQHF.

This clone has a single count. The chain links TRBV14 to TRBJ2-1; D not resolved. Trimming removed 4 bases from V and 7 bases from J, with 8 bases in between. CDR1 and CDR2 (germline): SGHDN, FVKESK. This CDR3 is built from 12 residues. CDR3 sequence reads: CASSPSVNEQFF. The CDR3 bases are TGTGCCAGCAGCCCATCAGTGAATGAGCAGTTCTTC. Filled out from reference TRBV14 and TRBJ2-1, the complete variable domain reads EAGVTQFPSHSVIEKGQTVTLRCDPISGHDNLYWYRRVMGKEIKFLLHFVKESKQDESGMPNNRFLAERTGGTYSTLKVQPAELEDSGVYFCASSPSVNEQFFGPGTRLTVL.

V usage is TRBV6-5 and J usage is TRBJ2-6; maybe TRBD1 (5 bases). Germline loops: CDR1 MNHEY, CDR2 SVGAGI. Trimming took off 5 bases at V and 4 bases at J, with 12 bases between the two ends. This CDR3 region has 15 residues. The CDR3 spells CASSKSGLGANVLTF. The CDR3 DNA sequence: TGTGCCAGCAGTAAATCAGGGTTAGGGGCCAACGTCCTGACTTTC.

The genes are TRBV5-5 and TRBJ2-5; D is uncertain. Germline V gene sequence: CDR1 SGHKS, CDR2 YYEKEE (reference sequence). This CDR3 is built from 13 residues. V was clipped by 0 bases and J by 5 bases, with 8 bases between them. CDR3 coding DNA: TGTGCCAGCAGCTTGGGGCAGGCCGAGACCCAGTACTTC. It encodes CASSLGQAETQYF.

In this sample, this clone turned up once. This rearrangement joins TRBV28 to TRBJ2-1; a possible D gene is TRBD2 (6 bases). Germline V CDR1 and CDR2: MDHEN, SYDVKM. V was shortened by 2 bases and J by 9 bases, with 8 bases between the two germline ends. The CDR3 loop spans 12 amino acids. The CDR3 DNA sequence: TGTGCCAGCAGTTTACGGACTACTGAGCAGTTCTTC. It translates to CASSLRTTEQFF.

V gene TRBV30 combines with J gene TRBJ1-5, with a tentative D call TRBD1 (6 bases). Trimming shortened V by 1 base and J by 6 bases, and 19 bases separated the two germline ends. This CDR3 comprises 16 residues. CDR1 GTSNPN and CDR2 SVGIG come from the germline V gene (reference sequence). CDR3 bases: TGTGCCTGGAGTGGGGGTCCGGGGGGCCCGGGTCAGCCCCAGCATTTT. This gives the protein CAWSGGPGGPGQPQHF. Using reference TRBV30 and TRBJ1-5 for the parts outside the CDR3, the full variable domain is SQTIHQWPATLVQPVGSPLSLECTVEGTSNPNLYWYRQAAGRGLQLLFYSVGIGQISSEVPQNLSASRPQDRQFILSSKKLLLSDSGFYLCAWSGGPGGPGQPQHFGDGTRLSIL.